The rows below give T cell receptor beta chains drawn from one sample of a study of shared clonotypes between healthy human individuals. TCRdb's copy holds only in-frame clones and misses some; the assay was immunoSEQ multiplex PCR. In the table there are about 2.4 million clones, approximately 93% of which are singletons. The sequencing input was naive CD4+ T cells from PBMCs. Source of these receptors: a man between 18 and 29 years old in good health. Some clones in this sample may be carry-over from other donors' samples. The CDR3 runs from the conserved cysteine through the conserved F or W. A D gene is named only where the DNA matches it firmly. Clone size is given for some rows only: seen once, a few or many times, or a class if the clone is expanded.

cdr3_aa,cdr3_nt,clone_size,v_call,d_call,j_call
CASSFSDNSNQPQHF,TGTGCCAGCAGCTTCTCCGACAATAGCAATCAGCCCCAGCATTTT,NA,TRBV7-8,NA,TRBJ1-5
CASRQRQGMNTEAFF,TGTGCCAGCAGACAAAGACAGGGGATGAACACTGAAGCTTTCTTT,NA,TRBV7-8,TRBD1,TRBJ1-1
CASSVGDGGDYGYTF,TGTGCCAGCAGCGTCGGGGACGGAGGGGACTATGGCTACACCTTC,NA,TRBV12-1,NA,TRBJ1-2
CASSLAYFPSGSTDTQYF,TGCGCCAGCAGCTTGGCCTATTTTCCTAGCGGGAGTACAGATACGCAGTATTTT,NA,TRBV5-1,TRBD2,TRBJ2-3
CASTDQPIYQPQHF,TGTGCCAGCACCGATCAGCCTATCTATCAGCCCCAGCATTTT,NA,TRBV6-1,NA,TRBJ1-5
CASSSPGGRGYEQYF,TGTGCCAGCAGTTCCCCAGGGGGCAGGGGATACGAGCAGTACTTC,NA,TRBV27,TRBD1,TRBJ2-7
CASSPLAGEDLEQFF,TGTGCCAGCAGCCCTCTAGCGGGAGAGGATCTCGAGCAGTTCTTC,NA,TRBV7-6,TRBD2,TRBJ2-1
CASSLWGASHEQYF,TGTGCCAGCAGTTTATGGGGGGCTTCCCACGAGCAGTACTTC,NA,TRBV27,NA,TRBJ2-7
CASSHEGDRAVEFKYSDTEAFF,TGCGCCAGCAGCCATGAAGGAGACAGGGCGGTTGAGTTTAAGTATTCAGACACTGAAGCTTTCTTT,NA,TRBV4-1,TRBD1,TRBJ1-1
CASSDSRTGGYEQYF,TGTGCCAGTTCCGACTCTAGGACAGGGGGCTACGAGCAGTACTTC,NA,TRBV19,TRBD1,TRBJ2-7
CASSLRGAQETQYF,TGTGCCAGCAGCTTACGAGGGGCCCAAGAGACCCAGTACTTC,NA,TRBV7-2,NA,TRBJ2-5
CASSSYRDRSAQPQHF,TGTGCCAGCAGCTCATACCGGGACCGAAGCGCCCAGCCCCAGCATTTT,NA,TRBV7-8,NA,TRBJ1-5
CASSLTSGQISGNTIYF,TGCGCCAGCAGCCTGACCTCGGGACAAATCTCTGGAAACACCATATATTTT,NA,TRBV4-1,NA,TRBJ1-3
CASSSKQGGQPQHF,TGCGCCAGCAGCTCGAAACAGGGGGGTCAGCCCCAGCATTTT,NA,TRBV5-1,TRBD1,TRBJ1-5
CAWIPTSLLYNEQFF,TGTGCCTGGATACCTACTAGTTTGCTCTACAATGAGCAGTTCTTC,NA,TRBV30,NA,TRBJ2-1
CASSLARASGRVNEQYF,TGTGCCAGCAGCTTAGCGCGGGCTAGCGGTCGGGTAAACGAGCAGTACTTC,once,TRBV7-8,TRBD2,TRBJ2-7
CASSLARGTGTSGIYEQYF,TGTGCCAGCAGCTTAGCAAGGGGAACCGGGACTAGCGGGATTTACGAGCAGTACTTC,NA,TRBV11-2,TRBD2,TRBJ2-7
CASGLTENTEAFF,TGTGCTAGTGGTTTAACAGAGAACACTGAAGCTTTCTTT,NA,TRBV12-5,NA,TRBJ1-1
CASSTYRGRMNTEAFF,TGTGCCAGCAGTACATACAGGGGGCGCATGAACACTGAAGCTTTCTTT,NA,TRBV28,TRBD1,TRBJ1-1
CASSSPGAGGHEQFF,TGTGCCAGTAGTTCCCCGGGGGCCGGGGGTCATGAGCAGTTCTTC,NA,TRBV19,NA,TRBJ2-1
CASSQVGARGLAGGPRYEQYF,TGTGCCAGCAGCCAAGTTGGGGCTCGGGGACTAGCGGGAGGACCTCGATACGAGCAGTACTTC,NA,TRBV4-2,TRBD2,TRBJ2-7
CASSLVADYTGELFF,TGCGCCAGCAGCTTGGTCGCGGACTACACCGGGGAGCTGTTTTTT,NA,TRBV5-1,NA,TRBJ2-2
CASSPREGDGGELFF,TGTGCCAGCAGCCCCCGGGAGGGCGACGGCGGGGAGCTGTTTTTT,NA,TRBV9,TRBD2,TRBJ2-2
CASSWTGGHGYTF,TGTGCCAGCAGCTGGACAGGGGGCCATGGCTACACCTTC,NA,TRBV7-2,TRBD1,TRBJ1-2
CASSPRGDTQYF,TGTGCCAGCTCACCAAGGGGCGATACGCAGTATTTT,NA,TRBV18,NA,TRBJ2-3
CASSYELAGVSNEQFF,TGTGCCAGCAGCTACGAACTAGCGGGAGTCTCCAATGAGCAGTTCTTC,NA,TRBV11-1,TRBD2,TRBJ2-1
CASSPRDSKNTEAFF,TGTGCCAGTAGTCCGCGGGACAGCAAGAACACTGAAGCTTTCTTT,NA,TRBV19,TRBD1,TRBJ1-1
CASSKTTGGLGYGYTF,TGTGCCAGCAGCAAAACAACAGGGGGCTTGGGCTATGGCTACACCTTC,NA,TRBV28,TRBD1,TRBJ1-2
CASSDGQVSFYGYTF,TGCGCCAGCAGCGACGGACAGGTTTCCTTCTATGGCTACACCTTC,NA,TRBV5-1,TRBD1,TRBJ1-2
CASSLGLLSGANVLTF,TGTGCCAGCAGCCTGGGACTGCTCTCTGGGGCCAACGTCCTGACTTTC,NA,TRBV4-2,NA,TRBJ2-6
CASSARDRNYGYTF,TGTGCCAGCAGCGCCCGGGACAGAAACTATGGCTACACCTTC,NA,TRBV9,TRBD1,TRBJ1-2